Below, 30 T cell receptor beta chains from the same sample are listed, as sequenced in a study of shared clonotypes between healthy human individuals. Repertoires were generated with immunoSEQ multiplex PCR, while TCRdb's copy carries only in-frame clones and drops some. Among fewer than 350,000 clones listed, about nine tenths were seen once. Source material: memory CD8+ T cells sorted from blood. Noted subset: CD45RO+ cells pooled with CCR7-negative TemRA cells. The receptors were sampled from a man between 18 and 35 years old in good health.

This clone showed up just once. V usage is TRBV30 and J usage is TRBJ2-1; TRBD1 agrees at 8 bases. Trimming at V came to 2 bases and at J to 9 bases, leaving 9 bases not matched to a gene. Germline assignment: CDR1 GTSNPN and CDR2 SVGIG (reference sequence). The CDR3 has 14 residues. CDR3 coding DNA: TGTGCCTGGAGTTTTCGGACAGGGCGAAGTGAGCAGTTCTTC. Encoded protein: CAWSFRTGRSEQFF.

This clone has only one observation. The chain links TRBV7-8 to TRBJ2-1; the match to TRBD1 covers 7 bases. The CDR3 totals 17 residues. Germline V gives CDR1 SGHVS, CDR2 FQNEAQ. The V gene end was trimmed by 6 bases and the J gene end by 6 bases; junction bases not matched to a gene: 17. The CDR3 loop reads CASSPERQGRFGNEQFF. The DNA for the CDR3 is TGTGCCAGCAGTCCAGAGAGACAGGGAAGGTTCGGCAATGAGCAGTTCTTC.

The V gene is TRBV2, the J gene TRBJ2-1; D tentatively reads TRBD1 or TRBD2 (6 bases each). CDR1 and CDR2 (germline): SNHLY, FYNNEI. V was shortened by 6 bases and J by 0 bases, with 15 bases between the two germline ends. This CDR3 spans 16 amino acids. CDR3 residues: CASSRGGISSYNEQFF. CDR3 in DNA: TGTGCCAGCAGCAGGGGAGGTATAAGCTCCTACAATGAGCAGTTCTTC. The full variable domain, completed using reference TRBV2 and TRBJ2-1, is EPEVTQTPSHQVTQMGQEVILRCVPISNHLYFYWYRQILGQKVEFLVSFYNNEISEKSEIFDDQFSVERPDGSNFTLKIRSTKLEDSAMYFCASSRGGISSYNEQFFGPGTRLTVL.

The genes are TRBV6-5 and TRBJ2-7; D gene unclear. Germline lookup yields CDR1 MNHEY and CDR2 SVGAGI. The germline V and J ends were trimmed by 7 bases and 0 bases, with 16 bases remaining between them. The CDR3 extends over 15 amino acids. The CDR3 region has the DNA TGTGCCAGCACCACTAAATGGCGGAGCTCCTACGAGCAGTACTTC. Its protein is CASTTKWRSSYEQYF.

This chain connects TRBV27 to TRBJ2-5; a weak D match, TRBD2 (6 bases). The J call is doubtful: the DNA matches TRBJ2-7 better. The CDR3 runs to 14 residues. Germline V gene sequence: CDR1 MNHEY, CDR2 SMNVEV (reference sequence). The CDR3 loop is CASRSKLAAGEQYF. DNA of the CDR3: TGTGCCAGCAGAAGCAAACTAGCTGCGGGCGAGCAGTACTTC.

This chain connects TRBV7-9 to TRBJ1-2; D perhaps matches TRBD1 (5 bases). The CDR3 totals 18 residues. Germline V gives CDR1 SEHNR, CDR2 FQNEAQ (reference sequence). V was clipped by 1 base and J by 6 bases, with 24 bases between them. As DNA, the CDR3 is TGTGCCAGCAGCTTAGTACCATTCAACCCGACAGTAATCGATGGCTACACCTTC. This codes for CASSLVPFNPTVIDGYTF.

This clone appeared a few times. The V gene is TRBV25-1, the J gene TRBJ1-5, with D uncertain. The CDR3 totals 14 residues. Germline V CDR1 and CDR2: MGHDK, SYGVNS. Trimming pared 5 bases from V and 2 bases from J, leaving 10 bases between. CDR3 in DNA: TGTGCCAGCAGTCCTCGGACGGGCAATCAGCCCCAGCATTTT. This codes for CASSPRTGNQPQHF.

J is TRBJ1-5 and V is TRBV27; D is unresolved. V was pared by 6 bases and J by 2 bases, with 8 bases between. The CDR3 loop spans 13 amino acids. CDR1 is MNHEY, CDR2 SMNVEV, per germline (reference sequence). DNA for the CDR3: TGTGCCAGCAGCCCCGGGGGCAATCAGCCCCAGCATTTT. It is translated as CASSPGGNQPQHF.

The chain joins TRBV11-2 to TRBJ2-5; D remains ambiguous. Trimming removed 1 base at V and 5 bases at J, with 11 bases between. Germline V CDR1 and CDR2: SGHAT, FQNNGV. This CDR3 is built from 14 residues. The CDR3 sequence is CASSLVSRGETQYF. The CDR3 DNA follows: TGTGCCAGCAGCTTAGTCTCCAGAGGCGAGACCCAGTACTTC.

The rearrangement links TRBV29-1 to TRBJ1-2; 10 positions match TRBD1. The J segment lost 8 bases and the V segment lost 3 bases, leaving 6 bases of the junction unmatched. The CDR3 has 13 amino acids. The germline gives CDR1 SQVTM, CDR2 ANQGSEA. CDR3 protein: CSVEPDRGHGYTF. CDR3 in DNA: TGCAGCGTTGAGCCCGACAGGGGGCACGGCTACACCTTC.

The count of this clone is one. The chain combines TRBV28 with TRBJ1-4, with D possibly being TRBD1 (5 bases). Germline V CDR1 and CDR2: MDHEN, SYDVKM. The length of the CDR3 is 15 residues. The V gene lost 1 base and the J gene lost 8 bases, with 14 bases spanning the gap. The chain's CDR3 is CASSLFSGELEKLFF. The CDR3 DNA reads as TGTGCCAGCAGTTTATTTTCGGGGGAATTAGAAAAACTGTTTTTT.

This chain links TRBV5-8 with TRBJ2-4; the match to TRBD1 covers 8 bases. There are 14 residues in the CDR3. In germline, CDR1 is SGHTS, CDR2 YDEGEE. V gave up 2 bases and J gave up 7 bases; unmatched junction bases: 5. The CDR3 spells CASSFDRGLNIQYF. The CDR3 nucleotides read TGTGCCAGCAGCTTTGACAGGGGCCTCAACATTCAGTACTTC.

The chain employs TRBV29-1 and TRBJ2-1, with D tentatively TRBD1 (6 bases). Germline V gene data show CDR1 as SQVTM and CDR2 as ANQGSEA. V was shortened by 6 bases and J by 6 bases, with 15 bases between the two germline ends. CDR3 size: 13 residues. CDR3 amino acids: CSVSADRANEQFF. CDR3 in DNA: TGCAGCGTGAGCGCGGACAGAGCCAATGAGCAGTTCTTC.

Only one count was recorded for this clone. The chain employs TRBV27 and TRBJ2-7; D might be TRBD2 (6 bases). This CDR3 is 15 amino acids long. V lost 6 bases to trimming and J lost 2 bases, with 17 bases between them. Germline V gene lookup returns CDR1 MNHEY and CDR2 SMNVEV (reference sequence). CDR3 nucleotide sequence: TGTGCCAGCAGCTGGGGAGGCGCCGGAACCTACGAGCAGTACTTC. Protein product: CASSWGGAGTYEQYF.

V gene TRBV7-2 combines with J gene TRBJ2-2; 11 bases align to TRBD2. There are 17 residues in the CDR3. The V segment lost 3 bases and the J segment 0 bases; nucleotides outside the gene matches: 3. Germline values: CDR1 SGHTA, CDR2 FQGNSA. The CDR3 spells CASSFGTSGPNTGELFF. CDR3 nucleotide sequence: TGTGCCAGCAGCTTCGGGACTAGCGGACCGAACACCGGGGAGCTGTTTTTT.

The chain recombines TRBV27 with TRBJ1-1, with 7 bases fitting TRBD1. CDR1 is MNHEY and CDR2 is SMNVEV in the germline V gene (reference sequence). This CDR3 contains 14 residues. J lost 2 bases, V lost 7 bases, and 7 bases had no gene match. The CDR3, as DNA: TGTGCCAGCAAAAGACAGGGAATTAACACTGAAGCTTTCTTT. Protein sequence: CASKRQGINTEAFF.

This clone was observed many times. The chain uses TRBV11-3 and TRBJ1-5; perhaps TRBD1 as D (5 bases). This CDR3 spans 15 amino acids. In germline, CDR1 is SGHNT, CDR2 YENEEA. V gave up 2 bases and J gave up 5 bases, with 13 bases separating them. CDR3 sequence (DNA): TGTGCCAGCAGCTTAACAGGCAAGGACGATCAGCCCCAGCATTTT. This encodes CASSLTGKDDQPQHF. Based on the CDR3 plus reference TRBV11-3 and TRBJ1-5, the full variable domain is EAGVVQSPRYKIIEKKQPVAFWCNPISGHNTLYWYLQNLGQGPELLIRYENEEAVDDSQLPKDRFSAERLKGVDSTLKIQPAELGDSAVYLCASSLTGKDDQPQHFGDGTRLSIL.

The chain carries TRBV4-3 and TRBJ2-1; 8 nucleotides line up with TRBD2. V shed 6 bases and J 5 bases; nucleotides not matched to a gene: 9. CDR3 length equals 15 residues. Germline CDR1 and CDR2: LGHNA and YSLEER. CDR3 nucleotides: TGCGCCAGCAGGCCGTCTCTAGCGGGCCACAATGAGCAGTTCTTC. Translation: CASRPSLAGHNEQFF.

The chain recombines TRBV6-1 with TRBJ1-4, with unresolved D. The CDR3 runs to 15 residues. Germline loops: CDR1 MNHNS, CDR2 SASEGT. Trimming took 6 bases from V and 0 from J, leaving 11 bases between them. The CDR3, as DNA: TGTGCCAGCAGGCCCAGGATTGCAACTAATGAAAAACTGTTTTTT. It translates to CASRPRIATNEKLFF.

The V gene is TRBV5-6, the J gene TRBJ1-1; D not certain. Trimming cost V 4 bases and J 3 bases, with 13 bases left between them. CDR1 and CDR2 from the germline V gene are SGHDT and YYEEEE. CDR3 length: 14 residues. The CDR3 reads CASSQGAGDTEAFF. The CDR3, as DNA: TGTGCCAGCAGCCAAGGTGCGGGAGACACTGAAGCTTTCTTT.

This chain uses TRBV6-4 with TRBJ2-5, with 9 bases matching TRBD2. V was pared by 3 bases and J by 2 bases, with 4 bases of the junction left unmatched. The CDR3 loop spans 15 amino acids. Germline V lookup: CDR1 MRHNA, CDR2 SNTAGT. Written as DNA, the CDR3 is TGTGCCAGCAGTGAACGAGCGGGGGGACAAGAGACCCAGTACTTC. Its translation: CASSERAGGQETQYF.

V is TRBV7-9 and J is TRBJ1-2; TRBD1 might be the D (5 bases). This CDR3 is built from 13 residues. Germline loops: CDR1 SEHNR, CDR2 FQNEAQ (reference sequence). V lost 5 bases, J lost 2 bases, and 9 bases lay in between. CDR3 protein: CASSTQGNYGYTF. The DNA of the CDR3 is TGTGCCAGCAGCACTCAGGGAAACTATGGCTACACCTTC.

V usage is TRBV29-1 and J usage is TRBJ1-2, with D perhaps matching TRBD1 (5 bases). Per the germline V gene, CDR1 is SQVTM and CDR2 is ANQGSEA. Trimming cost V 6 bases and J 5 bases, with 10 bases left between them. The CDR3 covers 11 residues. The CDR3, as DNA: TGCAGCGTCTCCCGGGGGTATGGCTACACCTTC. Protein sequence: CSVSRGYGYTF.

The chain couples TRBV13 to TRBJ2-7; the D gene is possibly TRBD1 (6 bases). Trimming took 6 bases from V and 3 from J, leaving 18 bases between them. CDR1 is PRHDT and CDR2 is FYEKMQ in the germline V gene (reference sequence). The CDR3 has 15 amino acids. CDR3 coding DNA: TGTGCCAGCAGGCTCGCTTTGGAGACAGGCTACGAGCAGTACTTC. As protein: CASRLALETGYEQYF.

V usage is TRBV2 and J usage is TRBJ2-5; 9 nucleotides align to TRBD2. The CDR3 extends over 15 amino acids. V trimming: 4 bases; J trimming: 5 bases; junction bases outside the gene matches: 8. The V gene's germline CDR1 is SNHLY and CDR2 FYNNEI. As DNA, the CDR3 is TGTGCCAGCAGTGTTTTTAGCGGGAGATGGGAGACCCAGTACTTC. It codes for CASSVFSGRWETQYF.

This chain links TRBV11-2 with TRBJ1-5; 8 bases align to TRBD1. This CDR3 comprises 15 residues. Germline V lookup: CDR1 SGHAT, CDR2 FQNNGV. V dropped 5 bases and J dropped 6; count of bases not matched to a gene: 9. For the CDR3, the DNA is TGTGCCAGCAGCGTAGGACAGGGACTTGGTCAGCCCCAGCATTTT. Residues: CASSVGQGLGQPQHF.

The chain links TRBV13 to TRBJ2-7; 13 nucleotides line up with TRBD2. The length of the CDR3 is 18 residues. The trim removed 5 bases at V and 4 bases at J, leaving 14 bases unmatched. CDR1 and CDR2 (germline): PRHDT, FYEKMQ (reference sequence). CDR3 amino acids: CASSRGWTSGSIGYEQYF. The CDR3 DNA is TGTGCCAGCAGCCGAGGCTGGACTAGCGGGAGTATAGGGTACGAGCAGTACTTC.

This rearrangement joins TRBV2 to TRBJ2-5; no firm D call. The V gene's germline CDR1 is SNHLY and CDR2 FYNNEI. The V end lost 6 bases, the J end lost 4 bases, and 3 bases lay between the germline ends. This CDR3 has 10 residues. The CDR3 here is CASSIETQYF. The CDR3 DNA reads TGTGCCAGCAGCATAGAGACCCAGTACTTC.

The chain combines TRBV11-2 with TRBJ2-1, with TRBD2 matching over 14 bases. Looked up from germline, CDR1 is SGHAT and CDR2 is FQNNGV. The V segment lost 3 bases and the J segment 3 bases; nucleotides outside the gene matches: 7. This CDR3 contains 18 residues. CDR3 DNA sequence: TGTGCCAGCAGCTTCCACGGACTAGCGGGAGGCAGCTACAATGAGCAGTTCTTC. It translates to CASSFHGLAGGSYNEQFF.

This clone was seen a handful of times. The rearrangement uses TRBV5-6 and TRBJ2-1; D is possibly TRBD2 (6 bases). The CDR3 runs 14 residues. Trimming shortened V by 2 bases and J by 5 bases, and 11 bases separated the two germline ends. Germline lookup yields CDR1 SGHDT and CDR2 YYEEEE. CDR3 coding DNA: TGTGCCAGCAGCTTTGGGGGGAGCCACAATGAGCAGTTCTTC. It codes for CASSFGGSHNEQFF.